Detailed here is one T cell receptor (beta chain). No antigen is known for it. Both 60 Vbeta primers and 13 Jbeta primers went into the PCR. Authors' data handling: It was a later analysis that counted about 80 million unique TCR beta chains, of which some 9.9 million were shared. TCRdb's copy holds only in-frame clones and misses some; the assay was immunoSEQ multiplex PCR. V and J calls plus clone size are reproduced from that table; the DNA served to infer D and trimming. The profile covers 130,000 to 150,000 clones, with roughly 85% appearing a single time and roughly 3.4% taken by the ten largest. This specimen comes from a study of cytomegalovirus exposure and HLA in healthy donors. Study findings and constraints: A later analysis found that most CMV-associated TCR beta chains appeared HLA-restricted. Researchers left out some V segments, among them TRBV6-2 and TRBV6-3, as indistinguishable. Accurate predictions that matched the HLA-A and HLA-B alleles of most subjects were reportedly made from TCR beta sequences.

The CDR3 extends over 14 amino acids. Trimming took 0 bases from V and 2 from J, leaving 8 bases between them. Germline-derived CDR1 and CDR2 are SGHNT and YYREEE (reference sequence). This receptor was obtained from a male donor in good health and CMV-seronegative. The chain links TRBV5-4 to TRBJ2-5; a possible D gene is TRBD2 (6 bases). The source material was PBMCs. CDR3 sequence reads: CASSLGGTQETQYF. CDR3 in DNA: TGTGCCAGCAGCTTGGGGGGGACTCAAGAGACCCAGTACTTC.